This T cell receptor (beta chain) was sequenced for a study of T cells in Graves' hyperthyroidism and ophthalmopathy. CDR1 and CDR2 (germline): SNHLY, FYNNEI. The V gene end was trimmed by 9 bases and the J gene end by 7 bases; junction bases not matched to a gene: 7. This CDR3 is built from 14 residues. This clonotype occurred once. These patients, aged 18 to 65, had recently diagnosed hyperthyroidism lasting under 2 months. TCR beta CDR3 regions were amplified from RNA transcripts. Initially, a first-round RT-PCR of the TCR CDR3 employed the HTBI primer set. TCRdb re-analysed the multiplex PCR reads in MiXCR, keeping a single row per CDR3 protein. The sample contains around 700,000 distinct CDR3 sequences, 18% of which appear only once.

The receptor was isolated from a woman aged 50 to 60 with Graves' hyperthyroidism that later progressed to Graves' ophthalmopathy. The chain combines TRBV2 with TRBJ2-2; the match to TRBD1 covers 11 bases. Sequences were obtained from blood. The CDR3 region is CAREDRGPVGELFF. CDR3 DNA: TGTGCCAGAGAGGACAGGGGGCCGGTCGGGGAGCTGTTTTTT.